This is a list of T cell receptor beta chains from one sample in a study of tumour-infiltrating T cells in Burkitt lymphoma. The table came from immunoSEQ multiplex PCR; TCRdb's copy has only in-frame clones and leaves some out. The table includes thousands of clones, around 72% detected once. Sequencing input: tumor tissue. These TCRs come from a human donor with diffuse large B-cell lymphoma. Each CDR3 is given with its conserved first and last residue. The D gene is left open where the match is weak. A row's size may be missing; if present it is once, few, many or a size class.

D: TRBD2; size: .; J: TRBJ2-7; length: 16; V: TRBV27; DNA: TGTGCCAGCAGTCCGGGACTAGCGGCCCTCTCCTACGAGCAGTACTTC; CDR3: CASSPGLAALSYEQYF
D: .; size: few; J: TRBJ2-7; length: 15; V: TRBV5-5; DNA: TGTGCCAGCAGCTTGGCCAAGGACGGCGCCTACGAGCAGTACTTC; CDR3: CASSLAKDGAYEQYF
D: .; size: .; J: TRBJ2-1; length: 14; V: TRBV29-1; DNA: TGCAGCGTTGTTCTAGGGGAGTCCTACAATGAGCAGTTCTTC; CDR3: CSVVLGESYNEQFF
D: .; size: few; J: TRBJ1-5; length: 14; V: TRBV7-6; DNA: TGTGCCAGCAGCTTGTTCCAGAACAATCAGCCCCAGCATTTT; CDR3: CASSLFQNNQPQHF
D: .; size: .; J: TRBJ1-1; length: 13; V: TRBV19; DNA: TGTGCCAGTGGAAGGGCTGTGAACACTGAAGCTTTCTTT; CDR3: CASGRAVNTEAFF
D: TRBD2; size: few; J: TRBJ2-5; length: 16; V: TRBV4-2; DNA: TGTGCCAGCAGCCACCTTTGGACTAGCGGGAGGAAGACCCAGTACTTC; CDR3: CASSHLWTSGRKTQYF
D: .; size: .; J: TRBJ1-2; length: 12; V: TRBV2; DNA: TGTGCCAGCAGTTTCATCGACTATGGCTACACCTTC; CDR3: CASSFIDYGYTF
D: .; size: .; J: TRBJ2-5; length: 15; V: TRBV7-2; DNA: TGTGCCAGCAGCTTAGCGGCGGACAGTATTGAGACCCAGTACTTC; CDR3: CASSLAADSIETQYF
D: .; size: .; J: TRBJ1-1; length: 14; V: TRBV7-2; DNA: TGTGCCAGCAGCACCACCAGGGAACGGACTGAAGCTTTCTTT; CDR3: CASSTTRERTEAFF
D: .; size: .; J: TRBJ2-2; length: 15; V: TRBV28; DNA: TGTGCCAGCAGTCCAACGGACAGGAACACCGGGGAGCTGTTTTTT; CDR3: CASSPTDRNTGELFF
D: TRBD2; size: .; J: TRBJ2-7; length: 16; V: TRBV29-1; DNA: TGCAGCGTTGTAGTAAAGCGGGGGCGCCTCCCGGACGAGCAGTACTTC; CDR3: CSVVVKRGRLPDEQYF
D: .; size: large; J: TRBJ2-2; length: 14; V: TRBV7-6; DNA: TGTGCCAGCAGCTTAGAGACCAACACCGGGGAGCTGTTTTTT; CDR3: CASSLETNTGELFF
D: .; size: .; J: TRBJ2-2; length: 16; V: TRBV4-3; DNA: TGCGCCAGCAGCCAAGACCCAGGGGGGGACACCGGGGAGCTGTTTTTT; CDR3: CASSQDPGGDTGELFF
D: TRBD2; size: once; J: TRBJ2-4; length: 15; V: TRBV5-4; DNA: TGTGCCAGCAGCCTGTGGACTAGCGGGAGTTACATTCAGTACTTC; CDR3: CASSLWTSGSYIQYF
D: TRBD2; size: few; J: TRBJ2-1; length: 17; V: TRBV6-1; DNA: TGTGCCAGCAGTGAAGAAGTGGGCGGGGGCTCCTACAATGAGCAGTTCTTC; CDR3: CASSEEVGGGSYNEQFF
D: .; size: once; J: TRBJ1-3; length: 17; V: TRBV5-6; DNA: TGTGCCAGCAGTTTATATGCGGGAGGAGTCTCTGGAAACACCATATATTTT; CDR3: CASSLYAGGVSGNTIYF
D: .; size: .; J: TRBJ2-2; length: 15; V: TRBV19; DNA: TGTGCCAGTAGTCCCCTCCTTGGTTCGGTAAGGGAGCTGTTTTTT; CDR3: CASSPLLGSVRELFF
D: TRBD2; size: .; J: TRBJ2-3; length: 15; V: TRBV27; DNA: TGTGCCAGCAGTTCACAGCTAGCGGCCACAGATACGCAGTATTTT; CDR3: CASSSQLAATDTQYF
D: TRBD2; size: .; J: TRBJ2-3; length: 19; V: TRBV11-2; DNA: TGTGCCAGCAGCTTGAACCCGCCCGGGAGGGTGGAGGAAAAAAATACGCAGTATTTT; CDR3: CASSLNPPGRVEEKNTQYF
D: .; size: few; J: TRBJ2-7; length: 11; V: TRBV28; DNA: TGTGCCTCCGGAGGGTGGTACGAGCAGTACTTC; CDR3: CASGGWYEQYF
D: .; size: once; J: TRBJ2-3; length: 16; V: TRBV18; DNA: TGTGCCAGCTCACCACCGACCCTAATAAGCACAGATACGCAGTATTTT; CDR3: CASSPPTLISTDTQYF
D: .; size: large; J: TRBJ1-1; length: 14; V: TRBV9; DNA: TGTGCCAGCAGCCTAAATACCCTCAACACTGAAGCTTTCTTT; CDR3: CASSLNTLNTEAFF
D: TRBD2; size: .; J: TRBJ2-3; length: 16; V: TRBV9; DNA: TGTGCCAGCAGCGTACAGGGACTAGGAGGGACAGATACGCAGTATTTT; CDR3: CASSVQGLGGTDTQYF
D: .; size: .; J: TRBJ1-1; length: 14; V: TRBV7-9; DNA: TGTGCCAGCAGTTCGACATTTGCGAACACTGAAGCTTTCTTT; CDR3: CASSSTFANTEAFF
D: .; size: few; J: TRBJ2-7; length: 14; V: TRBV4-3; DNA: TGCGCCAGCAGCCAAGATAACGGTGCCTACGAGCAGTACTTC; CDR3: CASSQDNGAYEQYF
D: .; size: .; J: TRBJ2-3; length: 12; V: TRBV27; DNA: TGTGCCAGCAGTACCCCCGCAGATACGCAGTATTTT; CDR3: CASSTPADTQYF
D: .; size: .; J: TRBJ1-2; length: 13; V: TRBV4-2; DNA: TGTGCCAGCAGCCAAGCAGAGATAAATGGCTACACCTTC; CDR3: CASSQAEINGYTF
D: .; size: .; J: TRBJ2-7; length: 15; V: TRBV11-2; DNA: TGTGCCAGCAGCGCCAACCGGGACTCCTCCTACGAGCAGTACTTC; CDR3: CASSANRDSSYEQYF
D: .; size: .; J: TRBJ2-3; length: 13; V: TRBV19; DNA: TGTGCCAGTAGTATAGATCTCCAGCGTCGGTTATATTTT; CDR3: CASSIDLQRRLYF
D: TRBD2; size: .; J: TRBJ2-7; length: 13; V: TRBV7-2; DNA: TGTGCCAGCAGCCCTAGCGGGAACTACGAGCAGTACTTC; CDR3: CASSPSGNYEQYF
D: TRBD2; size: .; J: TRBJ2-7; length: 13; V: TRBV14; DNA: TGTGCCAGCAGCCAGGGACTAGCCCCCGAGCAGTACTTC; CDR3: CASSQGLAPEQYF
D: TRBD2; size: .; J: TRBJ2-1; length: 15; V: TRBV7-3; DNA: TGTGCCAGCAGCTTACTGCTAGCGGAGTACAATGAGCAGTTCTTC; CDR3: CASSLLLAEYNEQFF
D: TRBD2; size: .; J: TRBJ2-3; length: 17; V: TRBV9; DNA: TGTGCCAGCAGCGTAGCTGGCCGGGGAGGGGTCGGAGATACGCAGTATTTT; CDR3: CASSVAGRGGVGDTQYF
D: .; size: .; J: TRBJ2-7; length: 17; V: TRBV5-5; DNA: TGTGCCAGCAGCTTTCTACTGACTAGTCCCCGTGTTTACGAGCAGTACTTC; CDR3: CASSFLLTSPRVYEQYF
D: .; size: few; J: TRBJ2-2; length: 15; V: TRBV6-1; DNA: TGTGCCAGCAGGAATGACCACTTCACCACCGGGGAGCTGTTTTTT; CDR3: CASRNDHFTTGELFF
D: .; size: .; J: TRBJ2-3; length: 14; V: TRBV11-2; DNA: TGTGCCAGCAGCTTAGATGTGACCACAGATACGCAGTATTTT; CDR3: CASSLDVTTDTQYF
D: .; size: few; J: TRBJ1-1; length: 15; V: TRBV11-3; DNA: TGTGCCAGCAGCTCAACCTCAGGGGAGAACACTGAAGCTTTCTTT; CDR3: CASSSTSGENTEAFF
D: .; size: .; J: TRBJ1-1; length: 13; V: TRBV11-3; DNA: TGTGCCAGCAGCTGGGGAGATGACACTGAAGCTTTCTTT; CDR3: CASSWGDDTEAFF
D: .; size: .; J: TRBJ1-1; length: 14; V: TRBV25-1; DNA: TGTGCCAGCAGTGATGTGGGGGAGAACACTGAAGCTTTCTTT; CDR3: CASSDVGENTEAFF
D: .; size: .; J: TRBJ2-7; length: 13; V: TRBV5-1; DNA: TGCGCCAGCCGCCCCACGGGGGCCTACGAGCAGTACTTC; CDR3: CASRPTGAYEQYF
D: .; size: .; J: TRBJ2-1; length: 15; V: TRBV6-1; DNA: TGTGCCAGCAGTGAAGAAGGATGGGGGAGGTATGAGCAGTTCTTC; CDR3: CASSEEGWGRYEQFF
D: .; size: .; J: TRBJ2-3; length: 14; V: TRBV4-1; DNA: TGCGCCAGCAGCCAAGGGGTCTACACAGATACGCAGTATTTT; CDR3: CASSQGVYTDTQYF
D: .; size: .; J: TRBJ2-7; length: 13; V: TRBV5-1; DNA: TGCGCCAGCAGCTTGGACGGAACCTACGAGCAGTACTTC; CDR3: CASSLDGTYEQYF
D: .; size: .; J: TRBJ2-7; length: 15; V: TRBV7-8; DNA: TGTGCCAGCAGCGTAGCGACTAGTTTGGGCTACGAGCAGTACTTC; CDR3: CASSVATSLGYEQYF
D: .; size: .; J: TRBJ2-2; length: 16; V: TRBV7-6; DNA: TGTGCCAGCAGCGGCTTCTCACGGGACTTCACCGGGGAGCTGTTTTTT; CDR3: CASSGFSRDFTGELFF
D: .; size: .; J: TRBJ1-5; length: 13; V: TRBV28; DNA: TGTGCCAGCAGCCCCCGGGGAAATCAGCCCCAGCATTTT; CDR3: CASSPRGNQPQHF
D: TRBD2; size: .; J: TRBJ2-7; length: 14; V: TRBV10-3; DNA: TGTGCCATCAGGGAGCGGGAGAGCTCCTACGAGCAGTACTTC; CDR3: CAIRERESSYEQYF
D: TRBD1; size: .; J: TRBJ2-2; length: 15; V: TRBV6-5; DNA: TGTGCCAGCAGGACCGACAAAACAGGGGCCGGGGAGCTGTTTTTT; CDR3: CASRTDKTGAGELFF
D: .; size: once; J: TRBJ1-5; length: 13; V: TRBV9; DNA: TGTGCCAGCAGCTCCAGGGGCAATCAGCCCCAGCATTTT; CDR3: CASSSRGNQPQHF
D: .; size: .; J: TRBJ2-2; length: 15; V: TRBV7-6; DNA: TGTGCCAGCAGCCACCGGACGACGGGCTCCGGGGAGCTGTTTTTT; CDR3: CASSHRTTGSGELFF
D: .; size: .; J: TRBJ2-3; length: 15; V: TRBV29-1; DNA: TGCAGCGTTGATAATGAATGGGGTTACACAGATACGCAGTATTTT; CDR3: CSVDNEWGYTDTQYF
D: .; size: .; J: TRBJ2-2; length: 13; V: TRBV28; DNA: TGTGCCAGCAGTTTGGCTAATACCGGGGAGCTGTTTTTT; CDR3: CASSLANTGELFF
D: .; size: .; J: TRBJ1-1; length: 12; V: TRBV7-8; DNA: TGTGCCAGCAGCCATCGGTCCTCTGAAGCTTTCTTT; CDR3: CASSHRSSEAFF
D: .; size: .; J: TRBJ2-5; length: 16; V: TRBV25-1; DNA: TGTGCCAGCAGTGAATCCCTCGGGGGTAGTGGGGAGACCCAGTACTTC; CDR3: CASSESLGGSGETQYF
D: .; size: .; J: TRBJ1-3; length: 11; V: TRBV30; DNA: TGTGCCTGGAGTGATTTAACAGAACCGGTTTTT; CDR3: CAWSDLTEPVF
D: TRBD2; size: .; J: TRBJ2-7; length: 15; V: TRBV19; DNA: TGTGCCAGTAGTATGGGGCTAGCGGGAGCCTACGAGCAGTACTTC; CDR3: CASSMGLAGAYEQYF
D: TRBD2; size: once; J: TRBJ2-1; length: 16; V: TRBV7-7; DNA: TGTGCTAGCAGTTCCAGAGCGGGAGGTCTCTACAATGAGCAGTTCTTC; CDR3: CASSSRAGGLYNEQFF
D: TRBD2; size: .; J: TRBJ2-1; length: 14; V: TRBV7-9; DNA: TGTGCCAGCAGCTCTACGGGAGGGGACGATGAGCAGTTCTTC; CDR3: CASSSTGGDDEQFF
D: .; size: .; J: TRBJ2-7; length: 14; V: TRBV2; DNA: TGTGCCAGCAGGCCGCAGCCGAGCTCCTACGAGCAGTACTTC; CDR3: CASRPQPSSYEQYF
D: .; size: .; J: TRBJ1-1; length: 12; V: TRBV18; DNA: TGTGCCAGCTCACCCCGGGAAACTGAAGCTTTCTTT; CDR3: CASSPRETEAFF